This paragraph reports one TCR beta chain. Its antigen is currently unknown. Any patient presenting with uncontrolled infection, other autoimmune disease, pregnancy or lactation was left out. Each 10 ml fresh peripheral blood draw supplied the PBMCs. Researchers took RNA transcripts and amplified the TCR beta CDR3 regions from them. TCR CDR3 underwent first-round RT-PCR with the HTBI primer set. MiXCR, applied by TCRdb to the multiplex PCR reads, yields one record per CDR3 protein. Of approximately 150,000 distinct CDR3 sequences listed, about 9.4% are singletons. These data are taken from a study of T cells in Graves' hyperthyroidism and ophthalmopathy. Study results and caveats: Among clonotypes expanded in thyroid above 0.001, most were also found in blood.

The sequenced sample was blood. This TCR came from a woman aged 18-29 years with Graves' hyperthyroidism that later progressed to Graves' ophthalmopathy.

CDR3 nucleotides: TGTGCCAGCTCACCATTTTCGGGGAAGACTGAAGCTTTCTTT. Protein product: CASSPFSGKTEAFF. The V call is TRBV18, the J call TRBJ1-1, with D unresolved. This CDR3 comprises 14 residues. V was shortened by 2 bases and J by 5 bases, with 12 bases between the two germline ends. CDR1 KGHSH and CDR2 LQKENI come from the germline V gene.